Listed below are T cell receptor beta chains from one sample, sequenced in a study of monozygotic twins with inflammatory bowel disease. TCRdb reanalyzed the 5' RACE reads and collapses them to one entry per CDR3 protein, without DNA. The listing contains about 170,000 distinct CDR3 sequences. The specimen sequenced was blood. Receptor source: a human donor with ulcerative colitis or Crohn's disease, or a healthy co-twin of an affected twin (not recorded which). Each CDR3 is given with its conserved first and last residue.

V gene: TRBV7-3; J gene: TRBJ2-1; CDR3 protein: CASSLDSPRDEQFF
V gene: TRBV3-1; J gene: TRBJ2-1; CDR3 protein: CASSTMAGVYNEQFF
V gene: TRBV5-1; J gene: TRBJ1-2; CDR3 protein: CASSLEGMGNGYTF
V gene: TRBV7-6; J gene: TRBJ1-5; CDR3 protein: CASSLAPRNQPQHF
V gene: TRBV12-3/TRBV12-4; J gene: TRBJ1-5; CDR3 protein: CASSLGSFQPQHF
V gene: TRBV19; J gene: TRBJ2-7; CDR3 protein: CASSIYLNRDTALYEQYF
V gene: TRBV7-2; J gene: TRBJ1-1; CDR3 protein: CASSLAGTGTAFF
V gene: TRBV20-1; J gene: TRBJ2-1; CDR3 protein: CSARPPPTGVFDEQFF
V gene: TRBV6-2/TRBV6-3; J gene: TRBJ2-1; CDR3 protein: CASSYSYRERFNEQFF
V gene: TRBV12-3/TRBV12-4; J gene: TRBJ2-7; CDR3 protein: CASSFNGGEQYF
V gene: TRBV2; J gene: TRBJ1-5; CDR3 protein: CASRAGTGNGQPQHF
V gene: TRBV4-3; J gene: TRBJ2-1; CDR3 protein: CASSLRVGASGYNEQFF
V gene: TRBV7-9; J gene: TRBJ2-2; CDR3 protein: CASSLEAGPFTGELFF
V gene: TRBV21-1; J gene: TRBJ1-2; CDR3 protein: CASGRGSYGYTF
V gene: TRBV6-1; J gene: TRBJ1-1; CDR3 protein: CASTIGQALNTEAFF
V gene: TRBV6-1; J gene: TRBJ1-2; CDR3 protein: CASRKGTPEVDYGYTF
V gene: TRBV20-1; J gene: TRBJ1-5; CDR3 protein: CSARERGGQPQHF
V gene: TRBV11-2; J gene: TRBJ2-1; CDR3 protein: CASSPGVEQFF
V gene: TRBV7-2; J gene: TRBJ1-4; CDR3 protein: CASRLRQGTNEKLFF
V gene: TRBV7-9; J gene: TRBJ2-7; CDR3 protein: CASSATFQQYF
V gene: TRBV12-3/TRBV12-4; J gene: TRBJ1-2; CDR3 protein: CASSFSLNYGYTF
V gene: TRBV2; J gene: TRBJ2-5; CDR3 protein: CASTPGFVETQYF
V gene: TRBV11-2; J gene: TRBJ2-7; CDR3 protein: CASSLPFGGALDEQYF
V gene: TRBV5-5; J gene: TRBJ2-1; CDR3 protein: CASSLTNPGLVVSEQFF
V gene: TRBV6-2/TRBV6-3; J gene: TRBJ2-7; CDR3 protein: CASTSTGKYEQYF
V gene: TRBV7-9; J gene: TRBJ1-4; CDR3 protein: CASSRGQDNEKLFF
V gene: TRBV5-1; J gene: TRBJ2-5; CDR3 protein: CASSLATEETQYF
V gene: TRBV12-3/TRBV12-4; J gene: TRBJ1-2; CDR3 protein: CASSSQGQIYGYTF
V gene: TRBV9; J gene: TRBJ2-3; CDR3 protein: CASRTSGSGADTQYF
V gene: TRBV27; J gene: TRBJ2-4; CDR3 protein: CASSLHPGTVYGNIQYF
V gene: TRBV20-1; J gene: TRBJ1-6; CDR3 protein: CSARELGQGYSPLHF
V gene: TRBV7-2; J gene: TRBJ2-7; CDR3 protein: CASSLITGEGYEQYF
V gene: TRBV28; J gene: TRBJ2-7; CDR3 protein: CASSFRGQGLPGDF
V gene: TRBV20-1; J gene: TRBJ2-1; CDR3 protein: CSAELGTSGYNEQFF
V gene: TRBV12-3/TRBV12-4; J gene: TRBJ2-3; CDR3 protein: CASSAGQGGTDTQYF
V gene: TRBV5-6; J gene: TRBJ1-2; CDR3 protein: CASSLRVVYGYTF
V gene: TRBV19; J gene: TRBJ1-5; CDR3 protein: CASSLRQGRNQPQHF
V gene: TRBV25-1; J gene: TRBJ2-5; CDR3 protein: CASSEQTSGSYKGYQETQYF
V gene: TRBV10-3; J gene: TRBJ2-7; CDR3 protein: CAISEGSRNSYEQYF
V gene: TRBV24-1; J gene: TRBJ2-3; CDR3 protein: CATSDLPFLDGSTDTQYF
V gene: TRBV5-1; J gene: TRBJ2-4; CDR3 protein: CASSGGRGLAKNIQYF
V gene: TRBV20-1; J gene: TRBJ2-3; CDR3 protein: CSASLAGVSDTQYF
V gene: TRBV5-1; J gene: TRBJ2-2; CDR3 protein: CASSSRANTGELFF
V gene: TRBV7-2; J gene: TRBJ2-7; CDR3 protein: CASSLSPSGSTYEQYF
V gene: TRBV5-1; J gene: TRBJ1-3; CDR3 protein: CASSLAKWTGASAPGNTIYF
V gene: TRBV25-1; J gene: TRBJ2-6; CDR3 protein: CASSELGTEGSSGANVLTF
V gene: TRBV20-1; J gene: TRBJ1-1; CDR3 protein: CSAAPGTGANTEAFF
V gene: TRBV10-3; J gene: TRBJ2-2; CDR3 protein: CAVQEGAGDAGELFF
V gene: TRBV6-2/TRBV6-3; J gene: TRBJ1-5; CDR3 protein: CASSYWGPGKGNQPQHF
V gene: TRBV11-2; J gene: TRBJ1-1; CDR3 protein: CASSPRWGRNTEAFF
V gene: TRBV24-1; J gene: TRBJ1-2; CDR3 protein: CATSEGDRGGYTF
V gene: TRBV28; J gene: TRBJ2-1; CDR3 protein: CASSFGGNVKNEQFF
V gene: TRBV20-1; J gene: TRBJ2-7; CDR3 protein: CSAQVSGPPYEQYF
V gene: TRBV20-1; J gene: TRBJ2-7; CDR3 protein: CSARELGVEFEQYF
V gene: TRBV5-1; J gene: TRBJ2-1; CDR3 protein: CASSLEPGPDNEQFF
V gene: TRBV10-3; J gene: TRBJ2-2; CDR3 protein: CAISDRAANTGELFF